The next 23 T cell receptor beta chains were all read from a single sample in a study of regulatory T cells in long-lasting Graves disease. Time point in this sample: newly diagnosed GD, antithyroid drugs for less than 3 months. PBMC RNA served as the TCR library source. Libraries of TCR beta came from iRepertoire HTBI primers plus Arm-PCR of CDR3 regions. One entry per CDR3 protein, called by TCRdb with MiXCR from the multiplex PCR reads. The repertoire has some 400,000 distinct CDR3 sequences, more than 12% of them found once; the top ten carry approximately 16%. These records were also assigned to another study, of T cells in Graves' hyperthyroidism and ophthalmopathy.

The material was peripheral blood mononuclear cells (PBMCs), obtained at new diagnosis, from a patient treated with antithyroid drugs. The receptors originated from a woman aged 25 to 39 with Graves disease.

Points on this clonotype: A read error may explain this, as a much larger clone is one base away. The chain employs TRBV2 and TRBJ1-1; the D gene is possibly TRBD1 (5 bases). Germline assignment: CDR1 SNHLY and CDR2 FYNNEI. V dropped 2 bases and J dropped 1 base, with 14 bases sitting between them. The CDR3 totals 16 residues. CDR3 protein: CASSEPNWGTNTEAFF. The CDR3 region has the DNA TGTGCCAGCAGTGAACCTAACTGGGGCACGAACACTGAAGCTTTCTTT.

This clonotype was detected a few times. This chain uses TRBV5-1 with TRBJ2-5; D might be TRBD1 (6 bases). Germline CDR1 and CDR2: SGHRS and YFSETQ. The CDR3 is made up of 14 amino acids. Trimming pared 2 bases from V and 1 base from J, leaving 9 bases between. CDR3: CASSLTGTQETQYF. The DNA of the CDR3 is TGCGCCAGCAGCTTAACAGGGACCCAAGAGACCCAGTACTTC.

The genes are TRBV11-2 and TRBJ2-3, with TRBD1 as a possible D gene (6 bases). The V end was cut by 5 bases, the J end by 6 bases, with 18 bases between. The CDR3 has 15 residues. CDR1 is SGHAT and CDR2 is FQNNGV in the germline V gene. DNA of the CDR3: TGTGCCAGCAGCCCTACAGGGTTCCCCTCCGATACGCAGTATTTT. As protein: CASSPTGFPSDTQYF.

This clonotype has more than one count but fewer than ten. The J gene is TRBJ2-7, the V gene TRBV6-5; possibly TRBD1 for D (5 bases). There are 13 residues in the CDR3. Between the trimmed V and J ends, which lost 0 bases and 7 bases, there was a span of 10 bases. Germline V lookup: CDR1 MNHEY, CDR2 SVGAGI. CDR3 region: CASSYSAGQEQYF. The CDR3 DNA reads as TGTGCCAGCAGTTACTCGGCAGGGCAAGAGCAGTACTTC.

This clonotype was recorded many times. The CDR3 DNA reads TGTGCCTGGAGTCCTATGGGGAGACAGCGGAACACTGAAGCTTTCTTT. The encoded protein is CAWSPMGRQRNTEAFF. V usage is TRBV30 and J usage is TRBJ1-1; D possibly corresponds to TRBD1 (5 bases). Per the germline V gene, CDR1 is GTSNPN and CDR2 is SVGIG (reference sequence). V was shortened by 2 bases and J by 1 base, with 17 bases between the two germline ends. CDR3 length equals 16 residues.

This clonotype was observed at least ten times. V usage is TRBV6-1 and J usage is TRBJ2-7, with TRBD1 matching over 9 bases. Germline V lookup: CDR1 MNHNS, CDR2 SASEGT. V gave up 8 bases and J gave up 4 bases; unmatched junction bases: 6. The length of the CDR3 is 13 residues. The CDR3 DNA is TGTGCCAGCGGGGGACAGGGAGGTTACGAGCAGTACTTC. Translated, it gives CASGGQGGYEQYF.

V and J are TRBV28 and TRBJ2-7; 15 bases fit TRBD2. The CDR3 runs to 19 residues. V lost 2 bases and J lost 1; bases outside the gene matches: 9. Germline CDR1 and CDR2: MDHEN and SYDVKM. CDR3: CASSLLGLAGGRRSYEQYF. In nucleotides, the CDR3 is TGTGCCAGCAGTTTACTCGGACTAGCGGGAGGGCGAAGATCCTACGAGCAGTACTTC.

This clonotype was observed at least ten times. The V call is TRBV10-1, the J call TRBJ2-5, with D unclear. Trimming pared 2 bases from V and 1 base from J, leaving 5 bases between. The CDR3 covers 13 residues. Germline V gene sequence: CDR1 WNHNN, CDR2 SYGVQD (reference sequence). The CDR3 nucleotides read TGCGCCAGCAGTGAGGAGATCCAAGAGACCCAGTACTTC. Encoded protein: CASSEEIQETQYF.

This clonotype has a handful of counts. CDR3 sequence reads: CASSRSGSGSSYEQYF. The CDR3 region has the DNA TGTGCCAGCAGTCGAAGCGGGAGCGGGAGCTCCTACGAGCAGTACTTC. The V gene is TRBV7-9, the J gene TRBJ2-7; TRBD2 aligns across 8 bases. With V trimmed by 6 bases and J by 0 bases, 10 bases remained unmatched. The CDR3 sequence is 16 residues long. Germline V lookup: CDR1 SEHNR, CDR2 FQNEAQ (reference sequence).

Ten or more counts support this clonotype. This chain joins TRBV28 and TRBJ2-7, with TRBD2 matching 7 bases. CDR3 length: 13 amino acids. CDR1 and CDR2 from the germline V gene are MDHEN and SYDVKM. Germline trimming cut 6 bases from V and 2 bases from J; bases unmatched to any gene: 4. The DNA of the CDR3 is TGTGCCAGCAGCCGACTAGCTCCCTACGAGCAGTACTTC. It codes for CASSRLAPYEQYF.

V gene TRBV29-1 combines with J gene TRBJ2-1; maybe TRBD1 (5 bases). Per germline, CDR1 SQVTM and CDR2 ANQGSEA. V lost 3 bases and J 0 bases, leaving 12 bases between the germline ends. The CDR3 length is 15 residues. CDR3 loop: CSVDSDISSYNEQFF. The CDR3 DNA reads TGCAGCGTTGACTCGGACATAAGCTCCTACAATGAGCAGTTCTTC.

This clonotype was detected ten times or more. This rearrangement joins TRBV10-3 to TRBJ2-7, with TRBD2 identical over 12 bases. The CDR3 is made up of 17 amino acids. Germline V CDR1 and CDR2: ENHRY, SYGVKD. V shed 3 bases and J 4 bases; nucleotides not matched to a gene: 10. CDR3 region: CAISDPVPGLAGYEQYF. As DNA, the CDR3 is TGTGCCATCAGTGACCCTGTTCCGGGACTAGCGGGTTACGAGCAGTACTTC.

This clonotype was seen many times. DNA for the CDR3: TGTGCCAGCAGCTTAGTTCCAGGGGGTCAAGAGACCCAGTACTTC. Protein sequence: CASSLVPGGQETQYF. The chain uses TRBV11-2 and TRBJ2-5; TRBD1 aligns across 7 bases. Germline-derived CDR1 and CDR2 are SGHAT and FQNNGV. J was trimmed by 2 bases and V by 1 base; bases with no gene match: 4. The CDR3 extends over 15 amino acids.

This clonotype was recorded at least ten times. CDR3 in amino acids: CASSPDTFLPGELFF. CDR3 nucleotides: TGTGCCAGCAGCCCCGACACCTTCCTACCCGGGGAGCTGTTTTTT. This chain joins TRBV3-1 and TRBJ2-2; no firm D call. The germline CDR1 and CDR2 sequences are LGHDT and YNNKEL (reference sequence). CDR3 length equals 15 residues. Trimming took off 4 bases at V and 6 bases at J, with 15 bases between the two ends.

In its sample, this clonotype was seen many times. The gene calls are TRBV3-1 and TRBJ1-3; D remains ambiguous. The germline V gene encodes CDR1 LGHDT and CDR2 YNNKEL (reference sequence). The CDR3 spans 14 residues. Between the trimmed V and J ends, which lost 0 bases and 4 bases, there was a span of 7 bases. CDR3 region: CASSQDWAGNTIYF. The CDR3 DNA sequence: TGTGCCAGCAGCCAAGATTGGGCGGGAAACACCATATATTTT.

This clonotype has more than one count but fewer than ten. The DNA for the CDR3 is TGCGCCAGCAGTGAGTCTAGAACCGAGTGGGGACAAGAGACCCAGTACTTC. Its translation is CASSESRTEWGQETQYF. The chain uses TRBV10-2 and TRBJ2-5; D is uncertain. Germline loops: CDR1 WSHSY, CDR2 SAAADI. This CDR3 region has 17 residues. V lost 0 bases to trimming and J lost 2 bases, with 16 bases between them.

This clonotype has a count of ten or more. V is TRBV6-2 or TRBV6-3 and J is TRBJ1-2, with 8 bases fitting TRBD1. Per germline, CDR1 MNHEY and CDR2 SVGEGT. Trimming took 3 bases from V and 4 from J; bases not matched to a gene: 7. CDR3 length: 15 amino acids. The CDR3 DNA reads TGTGCCAGCAGTTATGGGACAGGTGGCCCCTATGGCTACACCTTC. Its protein product is CASSYGTGGPYGYTF.

The J gene is TRBJ2-7, the V gene TRBV7-9; maybe TRBD1 (5 bases). V lost 1 base to trimming and J lost 0 bases, with 10 bases between them. Germline CDR1 reads SEHNR; CDR2 reads FQNEAQ (reference sequence). The CDR3 sequence is 15 residues long. The DNA for the CDR3 is TGTGCCAGCAGCTTAGTCCCAGGGCCCTCCTACGAGCAGTACTTC. It encodes CASSLVPGPSYEQYF.

This clonotype was observed a handful of times. The chain combines TRBV6-1 with TRBJ1-2; D call uncertain. V gave up 2 bases and J gave up 8 bases, with 6 bases separating them. CDR1 and CDR2 (germline): MNHNS, SASEGT. The CDR3 totals 11 residues. CDR3 protein: CASSELGGYTF. The CDR3, as DNA: TGTGCCAGCAGTGAACTAGGGGGCTACACCTTC.

About this clonotype itself: A read error is possible here, since a much larger clone lies one base away. The chain has TRBV20-1 and TRBJ1-2; no clear D gene. This CDR3 has 14 residues. CDR1 is DFQATT, CDR2 SNEGSKA, per germline (reference sequence). The CDR3 loop reads CSASHPGRNYGHTF. The CDR3 DNA is TGCAGTGCTAGTCACCCGGGAAGAAACTATGGCCACACCTTC.

This clonotype has only a few counts. The chain couples TRBV10-3 to TRBJ1-1; the D is unclear. The length of the CDR3 is 15 residues. V lost 3 bases and J lost 0, with 11 bases in between. Germline V gene sequence: CDR1 ENHRY, CDR2 SYGVKD. In DNA form, the CDR3 reads TGTGCCATCAGTGAATCCAGGAGCATGAACACTGAAGCTTTCTTT. Translating it yields CAISESRSMNTEAFF.

This clonotype was counted only a few times. The chain links TRBV7-6 to TRBJ2-7, with unresolved D. This CDR3 is built from 16 residues. From germline, CDR1 is SGHVS and CDR2 FNYEAQ. Between the trimmed V and J ends, which lost 5 bases and 3 bases, there was a span of 20 bases. The CDR3 spells CASSPLEKFWLYEQYF. Written as DNA, the CDR3 is TGTGCCAGCAGCCCCTTGGAGAAGTTCTGGCTCTACGAGCAGTACTTC.

This clonotype was seen ten or more times. The rearrangement joins TRBV20-1 to TRBJ2-3; TRBD2 aligns across 9 bases. Trimming cost V 3 bases and J 2 bases; bases outside gene matches: 12. In germline, CDR1 is DFQATT, CDR2 SNEGSKA (reference sequence). The CDR3 runs 17 residues. This CDR3 is CSASPPETSGYTDTQYF. As DNA, the CDR3 is TGCAGTGCTAGTCCCCCGGAGACTAGCGGATACACAGATACGCAGTATTTT.